The 6 T cell receptor beta chains below come from one sample, sequenced in a study of blood T cell repertoires in COVID-19. Data came from immunoSEQ multiplex PCR; TCRdb stores just in-frame clones and leaves some out. The sample lists approximately 75,000 clones; more than 70% were seen once. The sample taken for sequencing was peripheral blood. These receptors originate from an elderly man with acute or convalescent COVID-19.

This rearrangement joins TRBV6-5 to TRBJ2-7, with a tentative D call TRBD1 (5 bases). Trimming took 7 bases from V and 2 from J, leaving 15 bases between them. Germline values: CDR1 MNHEY, CDR2 SVGAGI. This CDR3 is built from 14 residues. This CDR3 reads CASTQGTEAYEQYF. The CDR3 bases are TGTGCCAGCACCCAGGGAACAGAAGCCTACGAGCAGTACTTC.

The chain is built from TRBV24-1 and TRBJ1-5; 7 bases map to TRBD1. V dropped 5 bases and J dropped 5; count of bases not matched to a gene: 5. The V gene's germline CDR1 is KGHDR and CDR2 SFDVKD. This CDR3 region has 14 residues. Here the CDR3 DNA reads TGTGCCACCAGTGGTGGACAGGCCGATCAGCCCCAGCATTTT. It specifies CATSGGQADQPQHF.

The chain carries TRBV30 and TRBJ1-3; possible D gene TRBD1, 6 bases. V was pared by 3 bases and J by 0 bases, with 15 bases between. Germline assignment: CDR1 GTSNPN and CDR2 SVGIG (reference sequence). This CDR3 has 16 residues. In nucleotides, the CDR3 is TGTGCCTGGAGGACGGACAGTCCCCGCTCTGGAAACACCATATATTTT. This encodes CAWRTDSPRSGNTIYF.

The chain is built from TRBV2 and TRBJ2-1; D is perhaps TRBD1 (6 bases). Per the germline V gene, CDR1 is SNHLY and CDR2 is FYNNEI. Trimming removed 8 bases at V and 3 bases at J, with 20 bases between. CDR3 length: 16 amino acids. This chain's CDR3 is CASRPGQHFDYNEQFF. For the CDR3, the DNA is TGTGCCAGCCGGCCAGGACAGCATTTTGACTACAATGAGCAGTTCTTC.

CDR3 coding DNA: TGTGCCAGCTCACCACCGGGGCAGGGGACCACTGAAGCTTTCTTT. Translating it yields CASSPPGQGTTEAFF. This chain connects TRBV18 to TRBJ1-1; D is possibly TRBD1 (6 bases). The germline CDR1 and CDR2 sequences are KGHSH and LQKENI. Trimming shortened V by 0 bases and J by 4 bases, and 12 bases separated the two germline ends. The length of the CDR3 is 15 residues.

J is TRBJ2-1 and V is TRBV27; the D gene is possibly TRBD1 (5 bases). This CDR3 contains 16 residues. Trimming took off 7 bases at V and 10 bases at J, with 26 bases between the two ends. Germline V gives CDR1 MNHEY, CDR2 SMNVEV (reference sequence). CDR3 nucleotides: TGTGCCAGCAAGGGTCAAAGGGCCGTTGGGGCTGGCGAGCAGTTCTTC. It is translated as CASKGQRAVGAGEQFF.